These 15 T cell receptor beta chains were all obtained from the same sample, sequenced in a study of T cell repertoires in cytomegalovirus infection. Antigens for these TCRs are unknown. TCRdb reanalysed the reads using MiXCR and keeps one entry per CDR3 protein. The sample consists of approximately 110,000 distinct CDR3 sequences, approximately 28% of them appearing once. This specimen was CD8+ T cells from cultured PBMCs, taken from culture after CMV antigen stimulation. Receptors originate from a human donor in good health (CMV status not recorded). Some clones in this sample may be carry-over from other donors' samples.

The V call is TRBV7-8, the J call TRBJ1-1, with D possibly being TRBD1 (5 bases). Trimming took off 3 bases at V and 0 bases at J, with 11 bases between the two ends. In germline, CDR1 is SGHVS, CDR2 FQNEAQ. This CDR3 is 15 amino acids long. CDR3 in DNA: TGTGCCAGCAGCTTGGCTGGCAGGGTGAACACTGAAGCTTTCTTT. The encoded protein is CASSLAGRVNTEAFF. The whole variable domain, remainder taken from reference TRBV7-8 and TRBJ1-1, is GAGVSQSPRYKVAKRGQDVALRCDPISGHVSLFWYQQALGQGPEFLTYFQNEAQLDKSGLPSDRFFAERPEGSVSTLKIQRTQQEDSAVYLCASSLAGRVNTEAFFGQGTRLTVV.

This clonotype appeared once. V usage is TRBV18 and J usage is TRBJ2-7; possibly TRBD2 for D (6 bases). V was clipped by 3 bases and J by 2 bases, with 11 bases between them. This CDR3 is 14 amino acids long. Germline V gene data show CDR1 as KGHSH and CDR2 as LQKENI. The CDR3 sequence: CASSPLEGPYEQYF. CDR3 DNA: TGTGCCAGCTCACCCCTGGAGGGGCCCTACGAGCAGTACTTC.

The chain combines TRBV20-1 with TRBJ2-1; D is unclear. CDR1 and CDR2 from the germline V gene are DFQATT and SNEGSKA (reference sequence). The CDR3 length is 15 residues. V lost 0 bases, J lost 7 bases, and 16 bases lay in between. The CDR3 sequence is CSARDEAGPWNEQFF. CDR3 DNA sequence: TGCAGTGCTAGAGATGAGGCAGGTCCGTGGAATGAGCAGTTCTTC.

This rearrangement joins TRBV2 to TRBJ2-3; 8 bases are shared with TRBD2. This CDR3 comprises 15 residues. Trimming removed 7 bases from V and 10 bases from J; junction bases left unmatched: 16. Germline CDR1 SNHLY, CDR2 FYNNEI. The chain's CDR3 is CASMERGGRIAAQYF. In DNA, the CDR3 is TGTGCCAGCATGGAACGGGGGGGCCGGATAGCTGCGCAGTATTTT.

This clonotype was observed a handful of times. CDR3 sequence (DNA): TGTGCCAGCAGTCTCTTCCGTGGGTCGGGAGAGCAGTACTTC. It specifies CASSLFRGSGEQYF. V and J are TRBV28 and TRBJ2-7; maybe TRBD2 (5 bases). The germline V and J ends were trimmed by 5 bases and 7 bases, with 18 bases remaining between them. This CDR3 contains 14 residues. CDR1 and CDR2 from the germline V gene are MDHEN and SYDVKM.

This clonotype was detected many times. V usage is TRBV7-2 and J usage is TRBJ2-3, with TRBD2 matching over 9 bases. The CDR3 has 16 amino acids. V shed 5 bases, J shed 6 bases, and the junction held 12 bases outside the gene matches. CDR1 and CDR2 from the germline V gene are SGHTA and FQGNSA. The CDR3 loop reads CASSPRWASGVDTQYF. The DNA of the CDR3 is TGTGCCAGCAGCCCTCGGTGGGCTAGCGGGGTCGATACGCAGTATTTT. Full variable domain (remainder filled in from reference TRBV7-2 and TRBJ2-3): GAGVSQSPSNKVTEKGKDVELRCDPISGHTALYWYRQSLGQGLEFLIYFQGNSAPDKSGLPSDRFSAERTGGSVSTLTIQRTQQEDSAVYLCASSPRWASGVDTQYFGPGTRLTVL.

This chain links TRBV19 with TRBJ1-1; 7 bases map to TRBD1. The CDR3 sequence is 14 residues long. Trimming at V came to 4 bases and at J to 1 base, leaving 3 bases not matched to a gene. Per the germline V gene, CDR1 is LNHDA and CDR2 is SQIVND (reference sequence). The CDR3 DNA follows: TGTGCCAGTAGTAGGGACAGAACGAACACTGAAGCTTTCTTT. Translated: CASSRDRTNTEAFF.

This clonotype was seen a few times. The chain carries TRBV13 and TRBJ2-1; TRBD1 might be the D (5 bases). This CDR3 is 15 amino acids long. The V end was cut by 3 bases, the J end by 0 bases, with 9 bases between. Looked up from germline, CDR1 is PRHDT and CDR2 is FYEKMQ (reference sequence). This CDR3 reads CASSLTAFSYNEQFF. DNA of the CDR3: TGTGCCAGCAGCTTGACAGCCTTCTCCTACAATGAGCAGTTCTTC. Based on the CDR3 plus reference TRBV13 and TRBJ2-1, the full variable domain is AAGVIQSPRHLIKEKRETATLKCYPIPRHDTVYWYQQGPGQDPQFLISFYEKMQSDKGSIPDRFSAQQFSDYHSELNMSSLELGDSALYFCASSLTAFSYNEQFFGPGTRLTVL.

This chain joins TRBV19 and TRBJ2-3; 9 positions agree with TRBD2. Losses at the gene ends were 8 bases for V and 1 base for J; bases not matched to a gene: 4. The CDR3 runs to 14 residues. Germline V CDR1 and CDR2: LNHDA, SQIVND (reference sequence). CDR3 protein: CASGLAGRTDTQYF. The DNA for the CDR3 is TGTGCCAGTGGGCTAGCGGGGCGCACAGATACGCAGTATTTT.

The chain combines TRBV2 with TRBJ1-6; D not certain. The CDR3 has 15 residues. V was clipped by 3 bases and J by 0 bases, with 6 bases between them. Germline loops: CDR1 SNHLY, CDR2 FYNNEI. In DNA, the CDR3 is TGTGCCAGCAGTGATTGGAGCTCCTATAATTCACCCCTCCACTTT. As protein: CASSDWSSYNSPLHF.

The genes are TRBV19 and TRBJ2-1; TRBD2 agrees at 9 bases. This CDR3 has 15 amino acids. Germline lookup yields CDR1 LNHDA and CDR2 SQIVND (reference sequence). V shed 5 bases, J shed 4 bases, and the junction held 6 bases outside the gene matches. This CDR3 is CASSPLAGQYNEQFF. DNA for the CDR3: TGTGCCAGTAGTCCCCTAGCGGGGCAGTACAATGAGCAGTTCTTC.

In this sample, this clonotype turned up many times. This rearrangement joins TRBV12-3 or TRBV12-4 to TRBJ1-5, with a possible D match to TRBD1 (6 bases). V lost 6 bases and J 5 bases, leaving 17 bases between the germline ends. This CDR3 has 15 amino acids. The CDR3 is CASSTGLRVDQPQHF. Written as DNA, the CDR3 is TGTGCCAGCAGCACAGGGTTAAGGGTTGATCAGCCCCAGCATTTT.

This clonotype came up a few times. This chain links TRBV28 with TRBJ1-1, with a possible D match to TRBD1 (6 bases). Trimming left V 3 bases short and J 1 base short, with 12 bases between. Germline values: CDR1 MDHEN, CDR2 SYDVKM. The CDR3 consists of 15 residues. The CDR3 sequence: CASSFGDITNTEAFF. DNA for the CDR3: TGTGCCAGCAGTTTTGGGGACATAACGAACACTGAAGCTTTCTTT.

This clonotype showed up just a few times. The CDR3 is CASSQELGAPGETQYF. In DNA, the CDR3 is TGCGCCAGCAGCCAAGAGCTGGGGGCCCCCGGAGAGACCCAGTACTTC. The J gene is TRBJ2-5, the V gene TRBV4-1, with D perhaps TRBD1 (6 bases). V shed 0 bases and J shed 4 bases, with 15 bases lying between them. This CDR3 contains 16 residues. Germline V gene lookup returns CDR1 MGHRA and CDR2 YSYEKL.

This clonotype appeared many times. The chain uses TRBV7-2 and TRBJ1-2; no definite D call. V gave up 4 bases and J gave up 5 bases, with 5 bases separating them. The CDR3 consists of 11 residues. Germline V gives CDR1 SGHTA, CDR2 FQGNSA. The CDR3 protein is CASSYAYGYTF. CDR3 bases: TGTGCCAGCAGCTACGCATATGGCTACACCTTC.